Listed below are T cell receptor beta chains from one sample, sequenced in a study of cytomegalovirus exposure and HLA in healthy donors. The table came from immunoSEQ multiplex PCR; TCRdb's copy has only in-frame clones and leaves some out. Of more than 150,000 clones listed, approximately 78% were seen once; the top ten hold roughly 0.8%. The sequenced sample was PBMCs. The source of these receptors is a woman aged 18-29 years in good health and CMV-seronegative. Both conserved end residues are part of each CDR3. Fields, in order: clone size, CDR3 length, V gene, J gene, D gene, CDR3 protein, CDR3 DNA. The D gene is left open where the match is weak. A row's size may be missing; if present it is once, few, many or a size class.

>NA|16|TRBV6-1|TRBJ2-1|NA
CASSEARTRPHNEQFF
TGTGCCAGCAGTGAAGCCAGAACCCGCCCCCACAATGAGCAGTTCTTC
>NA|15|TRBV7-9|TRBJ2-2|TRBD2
CASSPRLAATGELFF
TGTGCCAGCAGCCCCCGACTAGCTGCCACCGGGGAGCTGTTTTTT
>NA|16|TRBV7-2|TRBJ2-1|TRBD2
CASSSTSGGSYNEQFF
TGTGCCAGCAGTTCCACTAGCGGGGGGTCCTACAATGAGCAGTTCTTC
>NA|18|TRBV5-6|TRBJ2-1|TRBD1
CASRPGPGQGAIYNEQFF
TGTGCCAGCAGGCCCGGACCGGGACAGGGGGCGATCTACAATGAGCAGTTCTTC
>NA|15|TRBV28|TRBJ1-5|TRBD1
CASSLTDRGNQPQHF
TGTGCCAGCAGTCTGACCGACAGGGGCAATCAGCCCCAGCATTTT
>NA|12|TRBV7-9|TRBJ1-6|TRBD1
CASSDSDRSKHF
TGTGCCAGCAGTGATTCGGACAGGAGTAAACACTTT
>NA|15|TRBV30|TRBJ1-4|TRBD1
CAWSPRQGANEKLFF
TGTGCCTGGAGTCCCCGACAGGGGGCTAATGAAAAACTGTTTTTT
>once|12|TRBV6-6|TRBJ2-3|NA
CASSYLSDTQYF
TGTGCCAGCAGTTACCTTTCGGATACGCAGTATTTT
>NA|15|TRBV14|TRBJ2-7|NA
CASSRVREAGYEQYF
TGTGCCAGCAGCCGTGTCAGGGAGGCGGGGTACGAGCAGTACTTC
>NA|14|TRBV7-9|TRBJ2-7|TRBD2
CASAYTAGVSEQYF
TGTGCCAGCGCATACACAGCGGGAGTGTCTGAGCAGTACTTC
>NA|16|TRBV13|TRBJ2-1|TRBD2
CASSSPETSGSNEQFF
TGTGCCAGCAGCTCTCCGGAGACTAGCGGGAGCAATGAGCAGTTCTTC
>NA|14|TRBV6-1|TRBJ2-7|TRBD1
CASRDTDRGLEQYF
TGTGCCAGCAGAGATACCGACAGGGGTCTAGAGCAGTACTTC
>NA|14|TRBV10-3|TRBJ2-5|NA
CAISREWGGETQYF
TGTGCCATCAGTCGGGAGTGGGGCGGGGAGACCCAGTACTTC
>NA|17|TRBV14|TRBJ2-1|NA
CASSPGGRDVTYNEQFF
TGTGCCAGCAGCCCGGGTGGTAGAGACGTTACCTACAATGAGCAGTTCTTC
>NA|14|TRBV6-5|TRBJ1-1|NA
CASSKAFGNTEAFF
TGTGCCAGCAGTAAAGCCTTCGGGAACACTGAAGCTTTCTTT
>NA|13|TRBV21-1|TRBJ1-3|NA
CASDRAPGNTIYF
TGTGCCAGCGACAGGGCCCCTGGAAACACCATATATTTT
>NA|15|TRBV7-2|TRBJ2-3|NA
CASSSLDPSRDTQYF
TGTGCCAGCAGTTCCCTCGACCCTAGCCGGGATACGCAGTATTTT
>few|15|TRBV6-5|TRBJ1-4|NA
CASSMMPGLNEKLFF
TGTGCCAGCAGTATGATGCCGGGACTGAATGAAAAACTGTTTTTT
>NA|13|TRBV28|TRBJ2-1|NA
CASSFTGPIEQFF
TGTGCCAGCAGTTTTACAGGTCCGATTGAGCAGTTCTTC
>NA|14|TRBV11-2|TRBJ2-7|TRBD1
CASSLDGTGSEQYF
TGTGCCAGCAGCTTGGACGGGACAGGGAGCGAGCAGTACTTC
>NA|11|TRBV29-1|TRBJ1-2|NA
CSVDPGYGYTF
TGCAGCGTTGATCCAGGTTATGGCTACACCTTC
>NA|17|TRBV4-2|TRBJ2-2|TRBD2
CASSQDLAGGHTGELFF
TGTGCCAGCAGCCAAGATCTTGCGGGGGGACACACCGGGGAGCTGTTTTTT